These 16 T cell receptor beta chains originate from one sample sequenced in a study of T cells in Graves' hyperthyroidism and ophthalmopathy. The TCR beta CDR3 regions underwent amplification using RNA transcripts as the source. With the HTBI primer set, the TCR CDR3 went through a first round of RT-PCR. TCRdb re-called the multiplex PCR reads with MiXCR, one entry per CDR3 protein. Of roughly 750,000 distinct CDR3 sequences in the sample, 16% were seen once. Material: blood. These receptors were taken from a young man with Graves' hyperthyroidism.

This clonotype has at least ten counts. This chain uses TRBV28 with TRBJ2-1; 8 nucleotides agree with TRBD1. Germline lookup yields CDR1 MDHEN and CDR2 SYDVKM. The CDR3 totals 16 residues. V was pared by 4 bases and J by 4 bases, with 9 bases of the junction left unmatched. The CDR3 bases are TGTGCCAGCAGTTCAGGAAGACAGGGGATTTACAATGAGCAGTTCTTC. This sequence encodes CASSSGRQGIYNEQFF.

This clonotype occurred many times. The chain carries TRBV12-3 or TRBV12-4 and TRBJ2-3, with a possible D match to TRBD1 (5 bases). This CDR3 spans 15 amino acids. Trimming removed 4 bases at V and 2 bases at J, with 13 bases between. CDR3: CASSSRTPYTDTQYF. The DNA of the CDR3 is TGTGCCAGCAGTTCCCGGACACCTTACACAGATACGCAGTATTTT.

The table lists this clonotype with many counts. The V gene is TRBV28, the J gene TRBJ1-5; D uncertain. Germline CDR1 MDHEN, CDR2 SYDVKM. This CDR3 has 16 residues. V was pared by 1 base and J by 2 bases, with 12 bases between. This CDR3 is CASSLFRGQGNQPQHF. The CDR3 DNA follows: TGTGCCAGCAGTTTATTTCGCGGGCAGGGCAATCAGCCCCAGCATTTT.

The V and J genes are TRBV5-1 and TRBJ2-5, with D possibly TRBD1 on 5 matching bases. CDR3 length equals 14 residues. Germline V gene data show CDR1 as SGHRS and CDR2 as YFSETQ. V was pared by 2 bases and J by 1 base, with 9 bases between. The CDR3 DNA follows: TGCGCCAGCAGCTTCCCTCAGGGCCAAGAGACCCAGTACTTC. Translated: CASSFPQGQETQYF.

This clonotype was counted between two and nine times. The chain carries TRBV29-1 and TRBJ2-3; 7 bases match TRBD1. The V segment lost 7 bases and the J segment 1 base; nucleotides outside the gene matches: 11. CDR1 is SQVTM and CDR2 is ANQGSEA in the germline V gene. The CDR3 is 15 amino acids. The CDR3 coding sequence is TGCAGCGGTAACAGGGGTTTTGACGGCACAGATACGCAGTATTTT. It encodes CSGNRGFDGTDTQYF.

This clonotype was recorded many times. This chain joins TRBV6-1 and TRBJ2-1; D possibly uses TRBD1 or TRBD2 (5 bases each). The germline gives CDR1 MNHNS, CDR2 SASEGT. Trimming removed 9 bases at V and 2 bases at J, with 20 bases between. The CDR3 covers 16 residues. The CDR3 here is CARNEGPRSTYNEQFF. CDR3 coding DNA: TGTGCCAGGAATGAGGGACCGCGGAGCACCTACAATGAGCAGTTCTTC.

The chain uses TRBV20-1 and TRBJ2-3; possible D gene TRBD1, 6 bases. Germline CDR1 DFQATT, CDR2 SNEGSKA (reference sequence). Trimming left V 0 bases short and J 3 bases short, with 13 bases between. CDR3 size: 15 residues. This CDR3 reads CSARDQGSGTDTQYF. The CDR3 bases are TGCAGTGCTAGAGATCAGGGGAGTGGGACAGATACGCAGTATTTT.

Only a few counts were recorded for this clonotype. V gene TRBV11-2 combines with J gene TRBJ1-1, with D unclear. The CDR3 has 16 residues. CDR1 SGHAT and CDR2 FQNNGV come from the germline V gene. Trimming pared 1 base from V and 0 bases from J, leaving 12 bases between. In DNA, the CDR3 is TGTGCCAGCAGCTTAGGGCGGAACAGCATGAACACTGAAGCTTTCTTT. As protein: CASSLGRNSMNTEAFF.

This clonotype came up many times. The chain uses TRBV11-3 and TRBJ2-4, with D tentatively TRBD1 (5 bases). This CDR3 comprises 12 residues. Trimming took off 0 bases at V and 11 bases at J, with 8 bases between the two ends. Germline CDR1 SGHNT, CDR2 YENEEA. The CDR3 nucleotides are TGTGCCAGCAGCTTAGATGGGGCAGTTCAGTACTTC. Encoded protein: CASSLDGAVQYF.

This clonotype was picked up many times. The chain is built from TRBV2 and TRBJ2-5, with unresolved D. V lost 6 bases, J lost 5 bases, and 13 bases lay in between. The germline CDR1 and CDR2 sequences are SNHLY and FYNNEI. The CDR3 runs to 13 residues. CDR3 region: CASRIEEPETQYF. The CDR3 region has the DNA TGTGCCAGCAGGATAGAGGAGCCGGAGACCCAGTACTTC.

This clonotype was counted at least ten times. The CDR3 DNA reads as TGTGCCATCAGTGAGTCAGCCGGCTCTGGGGCCAACGTCCTGACTTTC. As protein: CAISESAGSGANVLTF. V and J are TRBV10-3 and TRBJ2-6; D is undetermined. The V and J ends lost 0 bases and 0 bases respectively, with 6 bases between them. The germline V gene has CDR1 ENHRY and CDR2 SYGVKD. This CDR3 has 16 amino acids.

V gene TRBV3-1 combines with J gene TRBJ2-1, with a tentative D call TRBD2 (5 bases). The V end lost 2 bases, the J end lost 3 bases, and 11 bases lay between the germline ends. This CDR3 is built from 15 residues. Looked up from germline, CDR1 is LGHDT and CDR2 is YNNKEL (reference sequence). The CDR3, as DNA: TGTGCCAGCAGCCAAAGGAGCACTAGCTACAATGAGCAGTTCTTC. The encoded protein is CASSQRSTSYNEQFF.

In its sample, this clonotype was seen many times. The rearrangement joins TRBV20-1 to TRBJ2-5, with D possibly TRBD2 on 7 matching bases. Trimming shortened V by 7 bases and J by 5 bases, and 14 bases separated the two germline ends. The CDR3 totals 12 residues. CDR1 is DFQATT, CDR2 SNEGSKA, per germline (reference sequence). The CDR3 loop reads CSVGGASETQYF. In nucleotides, the CDR3 is TGCAGTGTTGGGGGGGCGTCGGAGACCCAGTACTTC.

This clonotype came up many times. The chain recombines TRBV6-1 with TRBJ2-1, with 8 positions matching TRBD2. Losses at the gene ends were 11 bases for V and 2 bases for J; bases not matched to a gene: 2. This CDR3 has 12 amino acids. CDR1 MNHNS and CDR2 SASEGT come from the germline V gene. This CDR3 reads CASGRAYNEQFF. The CDR3 DNA reads as TGTGCCTCCGGGAGGGCCTACAATGAGCAGTTCTTC.

As regards this clonotype: An end of the junction differs from the germline gene, which may be a read error. The V gene is TRBV7-9, the J gene TRBJ2-3; 7 bases line up with TRBD1. The CDR3 has 15 residues. The V gene's germline CDR1 is SEHNR and CDR2 FQNEAQ (reference sequence). The CDR3 region has the DNA TGTGCCGGCAGCCGGACAGGCCCTAGCACAGATACGCAGTATTTT. Translated, it gives CAGSRTGPSTDTQYF. Using reference TRBV7-9 and TRBJ2-3 for the parts outside the CDR3, the full variable domain is DTGVSQNPRHKITKRGQNVTFRCDPISEHNRLYWYRQTLGQGPEFLTYFQNEAQLEKSRLLSDRFSAERPKGSFSTLEIQRTEQGDSAMYLCAGSRTGPSTDTQYFGPGTRLTVL.

This clonotype was seen at least ten times. The V gene is TRBV12-3 or TRBV12-4, the J gene TRBJ2-1; 12 bases align to TRBD2. This CDR3 has 16 residues. V was pared by 6 bases and J by 4 bases, with 7 bases of the junction left unmatched. The CDR3 here is CASSIGLAGRYNEQFF. In DNA form, the CDR3 reads TGTGCCAGCAGCATCGGACTAGCGGGGAGATACAATGAGCAGTTCTTC.